This T cell receptor beta chain was recorded in a study of T cell clonotyping in hematopoietic cell transplantation (dated by TCRdb to the early 2020s). Study-wide context: Recipient samples taken before transplant were collected after cytoreduction. Recruitment of patients ran from 2015 to January 2017, and follow-up continued until late 2020 or until death. A total of 110 to 150 blood samples were collected in the study from a few dozen consecutive transplant recipients and their related donors. General study outcomes and caveats: Broader posttransplant TCR repertoire diversity was predicted by donor and pretransplant recipient Inverse Simpson Index values. Overlap with donor repertoires was found for only a small fraction of recipient repertoires, with over 97% found to appear de novo at the given depth. After transplant, TCR diversity in recipients dropped, and pathologically expanded clonotypes climbed progressively between day 30 and day 180. Sample size was limited, and cells were not sorted, so CD4 and CD8 repertoire contributions could not be separated.

Concerning this clone itself: What this receptor recognizes is not known. The sample holds no much larger clone one base away, and base qualities are not on file.

CDR1 is given as SGHRS and CDR2 as YFSETQ, both from the germline V gene. Its CDR3 holds 17 amino acids, cysteine through phenylalanine. The read is trimmed to its CDR3 DNA, 51 bases read in frame from base 1. Relative to germline, V is 2 bases shorter and J is 0 bases shorter, with 18 bases between their ends. The immunoSEQ assay, a bias-controlled multiplex PCR with V- and J-specific primers, was used to amplify TCR beta CDR3 regions from genomic DNA. In a second PCR step, a proprietary barcode and Illumina adapter sequences were attached to the CDR3 amplicons. An Illumina MiSeq instrument was used for sequencing of the CDR3 libraries. Per the source publication's procedure: Export and quality control were handled in immunoSEQ Analyzer 3.0, while downstream analyses relied on R Bioconductor and Immunarch. Only productive rearrangements in the normalized downsampled data set went into calculating the repertoire metrics. Pathologically expanded clonotypes were defined as those larger than 5 templates in the normalized cohort. The Inverse Simpson Index served as the measure of repertoire diversity. CMV-specificity analyses were carried out on the non-normalized data set to capture all clonotypes. TCRdb limited this immuneACCESS table to in-frame rearrangements with V and J called. A share of clones is missing; checked studies link under half to unresolved V genes, and the rest is unexplained. D and trimming were read from the DNA, whereas the V and J calls and clone size are those reported in that table. The sample table records roughly 10,000 clones; more than 85% of these occur just once. The ten largest clones capture about an eighth of the sample.

The sample's time point label, in plain terms: recipient sample about 28 days before transplant, after cytoreduction. Recipient blood was collected about 28 days before transplant and at days 30, 100 and 180 after transplant. Nuclei Lysis Solution was used to extract genomic DNA from fresh or cryopreserved unfractionated peripheral blood mononuclear cells. The TCR sequence derives from a woman aged 40 to 55 with acute myeloid leukemia. Some clones in this sample may be carry-over from other donors' samples. Sequenced here: peripheral blood mononuclear cells, sampled before stem cell transplant. In this chain, TRBV5-1 is recombined with TRBJ2-7; tentative D gene TRBD1, with 6 bases matching. The CDR3 corresponds to CASSFGQLPQHSYEQYF. The nucleotides are TGCGCCAGCAGCTTCGGACAGCTACCACAACACTCCTACGAGCAGTACTTC.